This TCR beta chain came from a study of OX40 agonist ivuxolimab in advanced cancers. Looking at the study overall: Every 2 weeks, ivuxolimab was infused into the patients intravenously at between 0.01 and 10 mg/kg. Three patients got partial responses; one had hepatocellular carcinoma and two had cutaneous melanoma. Study-wide results and limits: Among some nonresponders, normalized T-cell clonal expansion was also low. What antigens the expanded peripheral T cells recognized was never established.

Clones were sequenced by immunoSEQ multiplex PCR, and TCRdb holds only the in-frame ones, with some missing. In the table there are 60,000 to 90,000 clones, approximately 86% of which are singletons. A note on this clone: Its antigen is currently unknown.

The TCR originated in an adult with an advanced solid tumor such as melanoma, head and neck, liver or kidney cancer. Sequencing used CD4+ or CD8+ T cells sorted from blood, obtained in a trial of the OX40 agonist ivuxolimab.

This CDR3 reads CASSLATSAYEQYF. CDR3 in DNA: TGTGCCAGCAGCTTGGCCACTAGCGCCTACGAGCAGTACTTC. The V call is TRBV5-4, the J call TRBJ2-7, with TRBD2 matching 7 bases. The CDR3 spans 14 residues. Unmatched junction bases numbered 2, after V lost 0 bases and J lost 2 bases. Germline V gene sequence: CDR1 SGHNT, CDR2 YYREEE (reference sequence).